These 5 T cell receptor beta chains were sequenced from one sample in a study of T-cell reconstitution after alpha-beta-depleted transplantation in children. It was with unique molecular identifiers that the TCRbeta library was prepared. One entry per CDR3 protein results from TCRdb running MiXCR on the PCR reads. The table has 500,000 or so distinct CDR3 sequences, about 33% seen once. The sequencing here drew on PBMCs from the stem cell graft donor, taken from the stem cell graft. The source is a human donor who donated a stem cell graft to a child with aplastic anemia.

This rearrangement joins TRBV7-2 to TRBJ1-6; TRBD1 might be the D (6 bases). The CDR3 runs to 16 residues. V lost 1 base, J lost 13 bases, and 20 bases lay in between. The V gene's germline CDR1 is SGHTA and CDR2 FQGNSA. This CDR3 reads CASSLEGGYSSIPLHF. CDR3 nucleotide sequence: TGTGCCAGCAGCTTAGAAGGGGGGTATTCGAGCATCCCCCTCCACTTT.

This chain connects TRBV7-2 to TRBJ1-1; weak D call: TRBD1 (5 bases). The CDR3 totals 16 residues. Germline CDR1 and CDR2: SGHTA and FQGNSA. Trimming pared 5 bases from V and 0 bases from J, leaving 16 bases between. The CDR3 loop is CASSRMSGTLNTEAFF. Here the CDR3 DNA reads TGTGCCAGCAGCCGAATGTCCGGGACGTTGAACACTGAAGCTTTCTTT.

As for this clonotype: In this CDR3 the conserved last residue, phenylalanine or tryptophan, is missing, so a read error is likely. Because the CDR3's place on the DNA is in doubt, the DNA is left out and the CDR3 is given as listed by TCRdb. The chain links TRBV25-1 to TRBJ2-7; the table names TRBD2, a call not compared with the DNA. Germline V gives CDR1 MGHDK, CDR2 SYGVNS. The CDR3 totals 11 residues, both ends included. The CDR3 reads CASSELGLVQI.

The rearrangement joins TRBV7-2 to TRBJ1-4; D unresolved. The CDR3 runs 15 residues. CDR1 is SGHTA and CDR2 is FQGNSA in the germline V gene. V was cut by 2 bases and J by 0 bases, with 7 bases left in between. The CDR3 here is CASSLFGATNEKLFF. The CDR3 DNA follows: TGTGCCAGCAGCTTATTCGGGGCAACTAATGAAAAACTGTTTTTT.

The chain links TRBV20-1 to TRBJ2-7; tentative D call: TRBD2 (5 bases). The CDR3 loop spans 14 amino acids. Trimming pared 3 bases from V and 0 bases from J, leaving 12 bases between. Germline loops: CDR1 DFQATT, CDR2 SNEGSKA (reference sequence). The CDR3 DNA reads as TGCAGTGCTAGTGGGAGCGGTTCCTCCTACGAGCAGTACTTC. It specifies CSASGSGSSYEQYF.